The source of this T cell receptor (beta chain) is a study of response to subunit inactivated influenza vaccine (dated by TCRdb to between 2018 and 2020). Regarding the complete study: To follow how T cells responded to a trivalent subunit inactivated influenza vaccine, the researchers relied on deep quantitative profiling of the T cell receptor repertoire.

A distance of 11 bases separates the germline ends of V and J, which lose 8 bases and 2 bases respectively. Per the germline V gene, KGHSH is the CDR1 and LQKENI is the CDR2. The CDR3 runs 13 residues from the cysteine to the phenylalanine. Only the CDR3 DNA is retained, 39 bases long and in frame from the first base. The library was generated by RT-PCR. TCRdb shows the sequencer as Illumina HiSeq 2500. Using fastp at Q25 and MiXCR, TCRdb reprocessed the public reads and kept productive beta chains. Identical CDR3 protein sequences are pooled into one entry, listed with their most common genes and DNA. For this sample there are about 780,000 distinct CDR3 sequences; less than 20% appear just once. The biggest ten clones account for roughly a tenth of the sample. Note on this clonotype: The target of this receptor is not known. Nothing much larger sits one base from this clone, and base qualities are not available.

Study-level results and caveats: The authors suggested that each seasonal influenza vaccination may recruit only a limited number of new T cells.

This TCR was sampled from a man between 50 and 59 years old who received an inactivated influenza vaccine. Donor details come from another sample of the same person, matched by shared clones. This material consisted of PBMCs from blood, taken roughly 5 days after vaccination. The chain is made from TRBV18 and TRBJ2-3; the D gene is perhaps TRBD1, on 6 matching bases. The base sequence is TGTGCCAGCGCGACAGGCCACACAGATACGCAGTATTTT. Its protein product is CASATGHTDTQYF.